The rows below give T cell receptor beta chains drawn from one sample of a study of cytomegalovirus exposure and HLA in healthy donors. Profiling relied on immunoSEQ multiplex PCR, and the TCRdb table lists in-frame clones only, not all of them. The repertoire holds about 140,000 clones, with over 80% as singletons. Material for sequencing was PBMCs. The receptors were gathered from a female donor in good health and CMV-seronegative. Both conserved end residues are part of each CDR3. Fields, in order: V gene, J gene, clone size, D gene, CDR3 protein, CDR3 DNA. A D gene is named only where the DNA matches it firmly. Size is stated for part of the rows, as once, few or many counts, or as a class when the clone is expanded.

TRBV5-1	TRBJ1-5	NA	NA	CASSQTTDQPQHF	TGCGCCAGCAGCCAAACTACCGATCAGCCCCAGCATTTT
TRBV29-1	TRBJ1-2	NA	NA	CSVGGTDNYGYTF	TGCAGCGTTGGGGGGACTGACAACTATGGCTACACCTTC
TRBV11-2	TRBJ2-7	NA	NA	CASSLGSGSYEQYF	TGTGCCAGCAGCCTAGGGTCGGGGAGCTACGAGCAGTACTTC
TRBV5-1	TRBJ2-3	NA	TRBD1	CASSPDRGPLTDTQYF	TGCGCCAGCAGCCCGGACAGGGGCCCCCTCACAGATACGCAGTATTTT
TRBV29-1	TRBJ2-1	NA	TRBD2	CSASGRLYNEQFF	TGCAGCGCTAGCGGGAGACTCTACAATGAGCAGTTCTTC
TRBV28	TRBJ2-3	NA	NA	CASSSPSTDTQYF	TGTGCCAGCAGCTCCCCAAGCACCGATACGCAGTATTTT
TRBV25-1	TRBJ2-1	NA	TRBD2	CASSEYIAGTRDEQFF	TGTGCCAGCAGTGAATATATCGCCGGGACTAGGGATGAGCAGTTCTTC
TRBV19	TRBJ2-3	NA	TRBD2	CASKRRLAGPTDTQYF	TGTGCCAGCAAAAGACGACTAGCGGGGCCCACAGATACGCAGTATTTT
TRBV10-3	TRBJ2-7	NA	NA	CAISPRGRGSYEQYF	TGTGCCATCAGTCCTAGGGGCAGGGGCTCCTACGAGCAGTACTTC
TRBV7-2	TRBJ2-3	NA	TRBD1	CASSSTGPRTDTQYF	TGTGCCAGCAGCTCGACAGGGCCCCGCACAGATACGCAGTATTTT
TRBV6-5	TRBJ2-3	NA	TRBD2	CASSYIGTSGQYF	TGTGCCAGCAGTTACATTGGGACTAGCGGGCAGTATTTT
TRBV27	TRBJ1-1	NA	TRBD1	CASSQGALENTEAFF	TGTGCCAGCAGTCAGGGGGCGTTGGAGAACACTGAAGCTTTCTTT
TRBV7-8	TRBJ2-5	NA	NA	CASSPLAAKEETQYF	TGTGCCAGCAGCCCCTTAGCGGCGAAGGAAGAGACCCAGTACTTC
TRBV6-1	TRBJ2-3	NA	NA	CASSELASSHLADTQYF	TGTGCCAGCAGTGAATTGGCTAGCAGCCACCTTGCAGATACGCAGTATTTT
TRBV15	TRBJ2-1	once	NA	CATSLLGEQFF	TGTGCCACCAGCCTACTGGGCGAGCAGTTCTTC
TRBV4-1	TRBJ1-4	NA	NA	CASSQGRNEKLFF	TGCGCCAGCAGCCAGGGCAGGAATGAAAAACTGTTTTTT
TRBV5-5	TRBJ2-2	NA	NA	CASSLDSNTGELFF	TGTGCCAGCAGCTTGGACTCGAACACCGGGGAGCTGTTTTTT
TRBV11-2	TRBJ2-1	NA	TRBD2	CASSWTSGSGNEQFF	TGTGCCAGCAGCTGGACTAGCGGGAGCGGCAATGAGCAGTTCTTC
TRBV13	TRBJ1-2	few	NA	CASSLVQGQGYTF	TGTGCCAGCAGCTTAGTACAGGGCCAGGGCTACACCTTC
TRBV19	TRBJ2-7	NA	TRBD2	CASSPLAGGHEQYF	TGTGCCAGTAGTCCCTTGGCGGGAGGACACGAGCAGTACTTC
TRBV7-8	TRBJ2-1	NA	TRBD2	CASSDWGLADNEQFF	TGTGCCAGCAGCGATTGGGGACTAGCGGACAATGAGCAGTTCTTC
TRBV7-9	TRBJ1-2	once	NA	CASSSHRELYGYTF	TGTGCCAGCAGCTCCCACAGGGAATTATATGGCTACACCTTC
TRBV12-5	TRBJ2-7	NA	NA	CASGLITTGRPYEQYF	TGTGCTAGTGGTTTGATAACGACAGGGAGGCCTTACGAGCAGTACTTC
TRBV30	TRBJ2-3	NA	NA	CAWSALTDTQYF	TGTGCCTGGAGTGCACTCACAGATACGCAGTATTTT
TRBV28	TRBJ2-1	NA	NA	CASSFMRSEVRNEQFF	TGTGCCAGCAGTTTTATGAGGAGCGAAGTCCGGAATGAGCAGTTCTTC
TRBV7-9	TRBJ2-1	NA	NA	CASSLLREGGEQFF	TGTGCCAGCAGCTTACTTCGGGAAGGAGGTGAGCAGTTCTTC
TRBV2	TRBJ1-4	once	NA	CASTLQKQGEKLFF	TGTGCCAGCACCCTACAGAAACAGGGTGAAAAACTGTTTTTT
TRBV7-9	TRBJ2-7	NA	NA	CASSLVAVQSYEQYF	TGTGCCAGCAGCTTAGTGGCCGTGCAGTCCTACGAGCAGTACTTC
TRBV29-1	TRBJ1-2	once	TRBD1	CSGRDRGQWGYTF	TGCAGCGGCCGGGACAGGGGGCAGTGGGGCTACACCTTC
TRBV2	TRBJ2-7	few	TRBD2	CASSGTSGGHEQYF	TGTGCCAGCAGTGGGACTAGCGGGGGTCACGAGCAGTACTTC
TRBV6-5	TRBJ2-7	NA	TRBD2	CASSTGTIGDEQYF	TGTGCCAGCAGTACCGGGACTATCGGCGACGAGCAGTACTTC
TRBV5-1	TRBJ2-5	NA	NA	CASSIGGGMETQYF	TGCGCCAGCAGCATTGGAGGAGGGATGGAGACCCAGTACTTC
TRBV19	TRBJ1-5	once	NA	CASSPQGQGGNQPQHF	TGTGCCAGTAGTCCCCAAGGGCAGGGAGGGAATCAGCCCCAGCATTTT
TRBV2	TRBJ1-2	few	NA	CASSLFLYGYTF	TGTGCCAGCAGTTTGTTCCTCTATGGCTACACCTTC
TRBV5-1	TRBJ2-1	NA	NA	CASSLDGNEQFF	TGCGCCAGCAGCTTGGACGGGAATGAGCAGTTCTTC
TRBV29-1	TRBJ2-2	NA	NA	CSVESGETGELFF	TGCAGCGTTGAGTCAGGGGAAACCGGGGAGCTGTTTTTT
TRBV18	TRBJ1-1	NA	NA	CASSPLGGTEAFF	TGTGCCAGCTCACCACTCGGGGGCACTGAAGCTTTCTTT
TRBV6-5	TRBJ1-1	NA	NA	CASSYTNLMKTEAFF	TGTGCCAGCAGTTACACGAACTTAATGAAAACTGAAGCTTTCTTT
TRBV10-3	TRBJ2-7	NA	TRBD1	CAISKTGDNYEQYF	TGTGCCATCAGTAAGACAGGGGATAACTACGAGCAGTACTTC
TRBV5-1	TRBJ2-3	NA	NA	CASSLAHGQGGGTQYF	TGCGCCAGCAGCTTGGCTCACGGACAGGGAGGGGGTACGCAGTATTTT
TRBV27	TRBJ1-1	once	TRBD1	CASSEGQGHPEAFF	TGTGCCAGCAGTGAAGGACAGGGCCACCCTGAAGCTTTCTTT